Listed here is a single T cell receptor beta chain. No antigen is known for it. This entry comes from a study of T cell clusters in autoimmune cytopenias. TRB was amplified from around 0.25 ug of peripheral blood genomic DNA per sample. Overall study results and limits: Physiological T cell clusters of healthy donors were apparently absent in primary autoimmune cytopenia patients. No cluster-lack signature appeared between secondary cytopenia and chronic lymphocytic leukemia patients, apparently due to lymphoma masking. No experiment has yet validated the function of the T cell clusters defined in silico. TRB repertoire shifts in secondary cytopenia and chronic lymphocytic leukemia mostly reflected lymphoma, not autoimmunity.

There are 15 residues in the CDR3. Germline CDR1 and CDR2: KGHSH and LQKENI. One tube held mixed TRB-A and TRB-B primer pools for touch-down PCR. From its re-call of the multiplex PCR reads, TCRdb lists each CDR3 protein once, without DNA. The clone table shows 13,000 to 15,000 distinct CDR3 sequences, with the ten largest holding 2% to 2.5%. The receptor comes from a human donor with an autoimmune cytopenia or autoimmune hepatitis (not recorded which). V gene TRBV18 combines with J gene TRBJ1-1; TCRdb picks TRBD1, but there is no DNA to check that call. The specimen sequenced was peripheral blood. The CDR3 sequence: CASSAYRGRNTEAFF. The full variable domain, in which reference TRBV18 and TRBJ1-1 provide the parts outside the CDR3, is NAGVMQNPRHLVRRRGQEARLRCSPMKGHSHVYWYRQLPEEGLKFMVYLQKENIIDESGMPKERFSAEFPKEGPSILRIQQVVRGDSAAYFCASSAYRGRNTEAFFGQGTRLTVV.